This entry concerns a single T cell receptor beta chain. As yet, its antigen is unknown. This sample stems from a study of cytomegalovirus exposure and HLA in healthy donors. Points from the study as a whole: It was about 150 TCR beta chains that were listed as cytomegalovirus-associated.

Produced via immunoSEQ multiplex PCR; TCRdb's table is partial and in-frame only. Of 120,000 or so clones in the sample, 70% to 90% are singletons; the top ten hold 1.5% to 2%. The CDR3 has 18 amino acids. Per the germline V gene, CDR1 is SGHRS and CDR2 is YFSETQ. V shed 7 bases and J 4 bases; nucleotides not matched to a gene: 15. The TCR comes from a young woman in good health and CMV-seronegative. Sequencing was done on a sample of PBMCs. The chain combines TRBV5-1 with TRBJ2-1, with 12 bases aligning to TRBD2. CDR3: CASGIVPSGGEAYNEQFF. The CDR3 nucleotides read TGCGCCAGCGGGATTGTGCCTAGCGGGGGGGAAGCTTACAATGAGCAGTTCTTC.